This TCR beta chain was identified in a study of shared clonotypes between healthy human individuals. Worth noting for this clone: The target antigen is unknown.

Broader study findings: In having few donors, the study represented limited genetic and exposure-history diversity.

The replicate PCRs on unsorted PBMC were given 300 ng DNA, which is 25,000 to 30,000 T cell genomes. Produced via immunoSEQ multiplex PCR; TCRdb's table is partial and in-frame only. The repertoire holds hundreds of thousands of clones, with around 78% as singletons. The CDR3 runs 14 residues. Deletions cut 6 bases from V and 2 bases from J, with 10 bases between. Germline V gives CDR1 MDHEN, CDR2 SYDVKM. The receptor comes from a woman aged 35 to 49 in good health. Some clones in this sample may be carry-over from other donors' samples. The chain recombines TRBV28 with TRBJ1-4; a possible D gene is TRBD1 (6 bases). Sequencing was done on a sample of PBMCs. The CDR3 coding sequence is TGTGCCAGCAGGGATGGACAGACTAATGAAAAACTGTTTTTT. Translating gives CASRDGQTNEKLFF.